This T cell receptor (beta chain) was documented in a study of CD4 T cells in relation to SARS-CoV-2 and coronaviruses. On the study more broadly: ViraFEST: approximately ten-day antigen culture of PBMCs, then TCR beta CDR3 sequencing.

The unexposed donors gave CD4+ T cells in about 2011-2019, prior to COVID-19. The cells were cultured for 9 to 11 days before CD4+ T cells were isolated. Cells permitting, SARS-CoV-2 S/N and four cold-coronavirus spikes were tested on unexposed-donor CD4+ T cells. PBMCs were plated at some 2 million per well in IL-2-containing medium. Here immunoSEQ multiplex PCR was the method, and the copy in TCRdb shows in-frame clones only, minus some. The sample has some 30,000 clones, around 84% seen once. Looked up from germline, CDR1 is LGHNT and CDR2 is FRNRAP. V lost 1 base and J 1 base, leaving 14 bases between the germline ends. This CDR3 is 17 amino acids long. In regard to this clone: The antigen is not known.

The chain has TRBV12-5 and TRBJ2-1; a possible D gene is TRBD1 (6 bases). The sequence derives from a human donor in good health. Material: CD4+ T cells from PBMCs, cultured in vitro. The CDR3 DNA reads TGTGCTAGTGGTTTGGGAAGGGACACAGCATCCTACAATGAGCAGTTCTTC. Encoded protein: CASGLGRDTASYNEQFF.